One and the same sample provided the 16 T cell receptor beta chains below, sequenced in a study of blood T cell repertoires in COVID-19. Libraries were prepared by immunoSEQ multiplex PCR; TCRdb keeps only in-frame clonotypes and omits some of them. This sample has about 120,000 clones, with approximately 90% found just once. Sequences were obtained from peripheral blood. The receptors originated from a human donor with acute or convalescent COVID-19. The donor label of this sample is uncertain.

CDR3 sequence (DNA): TGCAGCGTTGAAGATCGGGGCAGGGGAAAGACCCAGTACTTC. The encoded protein is CSVEDRGRGKTQYF. The V gene is TRBV29-1, the J gene TRBJ2-5; D possibly corresponds to TRBD1 (6 bases). Germline V gene sequence: CDR1 SQVTM, CDR2 ANQGSEA. The germline V and J ends were trimmed by 0 bases and 6 bases, with 14 bases remaining between them. The CDR3 spans 14 residues.

The chain has TRBV6-5 and TRBJ1-1, with D hard to call. V lost 6 bases to trimming and J lost 4 bases, with 12 bases between them. The CDR3 is 13 residues long. Germline V CDR1 and CDR2: MNHEY, SVGAGI. In DNA, the CDR3 is TGTGCCAGCAGAGAGGGTTTTGGCACTGAAGCTTTCTTT. It yields the protein CASREGFGTEAFF.

The chain is built from TRBV18 and TRBJ1-1, with D unresolved. Trimming removed 3 bases from V and 1 base from J, with 12 bases in between. Germline values: CDR1 KGHSH, CDR2 LQKENI. This CDR3 has 15 residues. CDR3 region: CASSPVEGSNTEAFF. CDR3 nucleotides: TGTGCCAGCTCACCGGTAGAGGGATCGAACACTGAAGCTTTCTTT.

The genes are TRBV2 and TRBJ2-3, with 8 bases lining up with TRBD2. Germline V CDR1 and CDR2: SNHLY, FYNNEI. The CDR3 covers 16 residues. Losses at the gene ends were 6 bases for V and 2 bases for J; bases not matched to a gene: 10. The CDR3 here is CASRGGLAGATDTQYF. Here the CDR3 DNA reads TGTGCCAGCAGAGGCGGACTAGCTGGGGCCACAGATACGCAGTATTTT.

V and J are TRBV5-1 and TRBJ1-1; D is unclear. Trimming took 4 bases from V and 1 from J, leaving 8 bases between them. The CDR3 loop spans 13 amino acids. CDR1 SGHRS and CDR2 YFSETQ come from the germline V gene. CDR3 residues: CASSPRWNTEAFF. The CDR3 DNA reads TGCGCCAGCAGCCCCCGGTGGAACACTGAAGCTTTCTTT.

The table lists this clone with a count of one. The rearrangement joins TRBV6-2 or TRBV6-3 to TRBJ1-2, with 10 bases fitting TRBD1. Unmatched junction bases numbered 9, after V lost 6 bases and J lost 14 bases. This CDR3 comprises 12 residues. Germline V gene data show CDR1 as MNHEY and CDR2 as SVGEGT. CDR3 amino acids: CASSLDRGKPTF. In nucleotides, the CDR3 is TGTGCCAGCAGCCTGGACAGGGGGAAACCAACCTTC.

The gene calls are TRBV5-5 and TRBJ2-1, with D maybe TRBD2 (5 bases). CDR1 and CDR2 from the germline V gene are SGHKS and YYEKEE (reference sequence). The CDR3 has 14 amino acids. Trimming stripped 1 base from V and 8 bases from J, with 13 bases between. In DNA form, the CDR3 reads TGTGCCAGCAGCTTGCGATCCGGGATACATGAGCAGTTCTTC. Encoded protein: CASSLRSGIHEQFF.

The chain is built from TRBV15 and TRBJ1-5, with TRBD1 matching over 7 bases. Germline lookup yields CDR1 LNHNV and CDR2 YYDKDF (reference sequence). V shed 0 bases, J shed 3 bases, and the junction held 2 bases outside the gene matches. This CDR3 has 15 amino acids. The CDR3 protein is CATSREGQNNQPQHF. CDR3 sequence (DNA): TGTGCCACCAGCAGAGAGGGACAGAACAATCAGCCCCAGCATTTT.

The chain has TRBV29-1 and TRBJ1-1; 7 bases line up with TRBD1. This CDR3 has 12 amino acids. Germline-derived CDR1 and CDR2 are SQVTM and ANQGSEA. Losses at the gene ends were 7 bases for V and 5 bases for J; bases not matched to a gene: 7. The CDR3 loop reads CSARTGFTEAFF. The CDR3 DNA is TGCAGCGCCCGGACAGGATTTACTGAAGCTTTCTTT.

Note on this clone: Other nucleotide sequences from this sample produce the same CDR3. The chain links TRBV6-5 to TRBJ1-4, with 9 bases matching TRBD1. The CDR3 sequence is 15 residues long. With V trimmed by 0 bases and J by 8 bases, 4 bases remained unmatched. Per germline, CDR1 MNHEY and CDR2 SVGAGI. Written as DNA, the CDR3 is TGTGCCAGCAGTTACTCCGGGACAGGGAACGAAAAACTGTTTTTT. It is translated as CASSYSGTGNEKLFF.

J is TRBJ2-1 and V is TRBV11-2; TRBD2 agrees at 7 bases. V lost 1 base to trimming and J lost 7 bases; unmatched junction nucleotides: 1. Germline CDR1 reads SGHAT; CDR2 reads FQNNGV. This CDR3 contains 13 residues. DNA of the CDR3: TGTGCCAGCAGCTTAGCGGGAGGTAATGAGCAGTTCTTC. It yields the protein CASSLAGGNEQFF.

This clone was seen just once. The chain combines TRBV2 with TRBJ2-7; 12 bases line up with TRBD1. The CDR3 is 17 residues long. Germline values: CDR1 SNHLY, CDR2 FYNNEI. J gave up 7 bases and V 10 bases, and 20 bases lay outside the gene matches. In nucleotides, the CDR3 is TGTGCCACAGGAAGGCCTTTGGGGGACAGGGGGCTGGGGGAGCAGTACTTC. This sequence encodes CATGRPLGDRGLGEQYF.

This clone was detected only a few times. DNA of the CDR3: TGTGCCAGCAGCACTTGGGGCGGACAGGGCTTCCAAGAGACCCAGTACTTC. It specifies CASSTWGGQGFQETQYF. This chain connects TRBV5-6 to TRBJ2-5; 8 bases align to TRBD1. CDR1 and CDR2 (germline): SGHDT, YYEEEE. The CDR3 runs 17 residues. The ends lost 4 bases at V and 1 base at J; junction bases unmatched: 12.

This clone occurred once. The chain links TRBV6-5 to TRBJ2-3; tentatively, D is TRBD1 (6 bases). The CDR3 length is 15 residues. Trimming removed 2 bases from V and 0 bases from J, with 9 bases in between. In germline, CDR1 is MNHEY, CDR2 SVGAGI. The CDR3 region has the DNA TGTGCCAGCAGTTACCGGACAGAGAGCACAGATACGCAGTATTTT. Translated: CASSYRTESTDTQYF.

V is TRBV27 and J is TRBJ2-1; 12 positions agree with TRBD2. This CDR3 comprises 18 residues. The trim removed 3 bases at V and 0 bases at J, leaving 6 bases unmatched. Germline-derived CDR1 and CDR2 are MNHEY and SMNVEV (reference sequence). CDR3 DNA sequence: TGTGCCAGCAGTTTTGCTAGCGGGAGGGCAAACTCCTACAATGAGCAGTTCTTC. Translation gives CASSFASGRANSYNEQFF.

Of note for this clone: In the same sample, other DNA sequences code for this CDR3. Here the CDR3 DNA reads TGTGCCAGCAGCAGGAATCAGCCCCAGCATTTT. Amino acids: CASSRNQPQHF. This rearrangement joins TRBV28 to TRBJ1-5; no firm D call. CDR3 length: 11 residues. V was clipped by 6 bases and J by 4 bases, with 4 bases between them. Germline CDR1 is MDHEN and CDR2 is SYDVKM. Full variable domain (remainder filled in from reference TRBV28 and TRBJ1-5): DVKVTQSSRYLVKRTGEKVFLECVQDMDHENMFWYRQDPGLGLRLIYFSYDVKMKEKGDIPEGYSVSREKKERFSLILESASTNQTSMYLCASSRNQPQHFGDGTRLSIL.